This TCR beta chain stems from a study of T cell responses to AZD1222 COVID-19 vaccine. Study-level findings and limits: At 160-218 and 743-854, vaccine-associated CD4 TCRs were dominant, and they spanned spike. Sampled repertoires all dated from after the peak T cell response.

The CDR3 has 14 residues. Germline V gene sequence: CDR1 MNHEY, CDR2 SVGAGI. V was cut by 0 bases and J by 4 bases, with 10 bases left in between. About this clone itself: Its specificity is unknown.

The assay was immunoSEQ multiplex PCR, and TCRdb's table has in-frame clones only and misses some. The table has around 140,000 clones, about nine tenths seen once. This specimen was peripheral blood, taken on day 0 of AZD1222 vaccination. The source of this sequence is an adult in good health. V usage is TRBV6-5 and J usage is TRBJ2-7, with D unresolved. The CDR3 bases are TGTGCCAGCAGTTACTCGGAAGGGTTATACGAGCAGTACTTC. It encodes CASSYSEGLYEQYF.